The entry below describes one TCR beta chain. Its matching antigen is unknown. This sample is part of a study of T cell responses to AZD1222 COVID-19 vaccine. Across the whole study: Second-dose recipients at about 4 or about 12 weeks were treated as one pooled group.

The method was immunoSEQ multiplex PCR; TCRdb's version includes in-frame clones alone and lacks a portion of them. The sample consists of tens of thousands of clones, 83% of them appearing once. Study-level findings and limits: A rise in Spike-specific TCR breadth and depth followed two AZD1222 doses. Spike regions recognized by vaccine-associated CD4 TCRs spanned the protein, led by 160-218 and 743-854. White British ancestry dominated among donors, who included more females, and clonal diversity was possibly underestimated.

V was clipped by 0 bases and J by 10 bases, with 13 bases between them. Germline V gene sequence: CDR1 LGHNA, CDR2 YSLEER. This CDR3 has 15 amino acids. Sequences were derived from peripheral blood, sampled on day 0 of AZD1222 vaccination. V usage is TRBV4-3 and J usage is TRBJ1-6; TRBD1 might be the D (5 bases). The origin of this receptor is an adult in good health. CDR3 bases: TGCGCCAGCAGCCAAGAAGGGGCAGCAGCGTCACCCCTCCACTTT. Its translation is CASSQEGAAASPLHF.